This T cell receptor (beta chain) was sequenced for a study of CD8+CD57+ T cells in acquired aplastic anemia. Turning to the study itself: Recorded DNA amounts for sorted CD4+ and CD8+ cells had an average of around 3.4 ug. Broader study findings: The number of CD8+ CDR3 sequences shared by patients and controls was approximately 28.

For sequencing, patients were chosen who had shown expansion of CD8+CD57+ cells by flow cytometry. Therapy had not been given to patients before blood sampling. Researchers used genomic DNA as the template to profile TCR beta VDJ and CDR3. Via MiXCR, TCRdb re-called the reads, giving one row per CDR3 protein. This table has more than 95,000 distinct CDR3 sequences, approximately 40% appearing once. CDR1 is ENHRY, CDR2 SYGVKD, per germline. The CDR3 has 13 residues. This clonotype was detected many times. Its target is not known. Since a much larger clone is just one base distant, this may be a read error.

V gene TRBV10-3 combines with J gene TRBJ1-3; D uncertain. The clonotype originates from a human donor with aplastic anemia. The sample comprised sorted CD4+, CD8+, or CD8+CD57+ T cells (not recorded which) from PBMCs. This chain's CDR3 is CATGGPSGTTIYF. The CDR3 nucleotides are TGTGCCACCGGCGGGCCAAGCGGAACCACCATATATTTT.